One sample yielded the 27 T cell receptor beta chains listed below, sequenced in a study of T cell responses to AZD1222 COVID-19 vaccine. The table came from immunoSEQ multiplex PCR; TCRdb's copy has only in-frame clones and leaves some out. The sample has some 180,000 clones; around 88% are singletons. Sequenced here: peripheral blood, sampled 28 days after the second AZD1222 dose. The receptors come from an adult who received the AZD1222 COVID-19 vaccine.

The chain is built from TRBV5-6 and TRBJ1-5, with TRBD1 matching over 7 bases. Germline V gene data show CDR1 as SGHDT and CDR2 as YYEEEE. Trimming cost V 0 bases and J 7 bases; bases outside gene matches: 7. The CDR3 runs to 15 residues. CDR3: CASSLAAGGGQPQHF. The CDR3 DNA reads TGTGCCAGCAGCTTGGCGGCAGGGGGAGGCCAGCCCCAGCATTTT.

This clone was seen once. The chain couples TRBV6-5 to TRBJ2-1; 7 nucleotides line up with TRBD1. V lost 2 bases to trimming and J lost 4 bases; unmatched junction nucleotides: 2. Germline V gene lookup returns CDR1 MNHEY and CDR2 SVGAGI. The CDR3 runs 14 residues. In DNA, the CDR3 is TGTGCCAGCAGTTACAGGGGGCAGTACAATGAGCAGTTCTTC. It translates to CASSYRGQYNEQFF.

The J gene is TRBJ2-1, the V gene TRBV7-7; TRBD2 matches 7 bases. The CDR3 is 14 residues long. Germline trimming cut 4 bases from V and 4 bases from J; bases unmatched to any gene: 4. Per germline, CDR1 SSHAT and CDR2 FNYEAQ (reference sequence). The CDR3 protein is CASSSSGTYNEQFF. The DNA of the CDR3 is TGTGCCAGCAGCTCTAGCGGTACTTACAATGAGCAGTTCTTC.

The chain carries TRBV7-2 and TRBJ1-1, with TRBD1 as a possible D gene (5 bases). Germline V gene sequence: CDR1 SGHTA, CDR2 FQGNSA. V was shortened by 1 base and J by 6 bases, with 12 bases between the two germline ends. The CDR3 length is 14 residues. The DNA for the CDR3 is TGTGCCAGCAGCTTAGGGGGGTTGGGGTCTGAAGCTTTCTTT. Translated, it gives CASSLGGLGSEAFF.

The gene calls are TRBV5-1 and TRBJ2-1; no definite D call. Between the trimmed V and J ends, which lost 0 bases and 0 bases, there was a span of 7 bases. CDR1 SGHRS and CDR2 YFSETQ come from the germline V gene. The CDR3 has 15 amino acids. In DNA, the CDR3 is TGCGCCAGCAGCTTGGAGGCGGTCTCCTACAATGAGCAGTTCTTC. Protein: CASSLEAVSYNEQFF. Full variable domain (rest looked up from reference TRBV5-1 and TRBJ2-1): KAGVTQTPRYLIKTRGQQVTLSCSPISGHRSVSWYQQTPGQGLQFLFEYFSETQRNKGNFPGRFSGRQFSNSRSEMNVSTLELGDSALYLCASSLEAVSYNEQFFGPGTRLTVL.

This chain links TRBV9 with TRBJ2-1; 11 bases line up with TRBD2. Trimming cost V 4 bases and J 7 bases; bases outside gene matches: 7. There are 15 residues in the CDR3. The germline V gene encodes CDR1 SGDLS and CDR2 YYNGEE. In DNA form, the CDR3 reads TGTGCCAGCAGCCCACCGGGACTAGCGGTAAATGAGCAGTTCTTC. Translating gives CASSPPGLAVNEQFF. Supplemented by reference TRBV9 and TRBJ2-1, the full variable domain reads DSGVTQTPKHLITATGQRVTLRCSPRSGDLSVYWYQQSLDQGLQFLIQYYNGEERAKGNILERFSAQQFPDLHSELNLSSLELGDSALYFCASSPPGLAVNEQFFGPGTRLTVL.

CDR3 in amino acids: CASTRGRLGNTIYF. The CDR3 nucleotides are TGTGCCAGTACCCGCGGCAGGCTGGGAAACACCATATATTTT. The chain combines TRBV5-8 with TRBJ1-3; unclear D gene. The CDR3 runs 14 residues. Germline lookup yields CDR1 SGHTS and CDR2 YDEGEE. The V end was cut by 8 bases, the J end by 4 bases, with 16 bases between.

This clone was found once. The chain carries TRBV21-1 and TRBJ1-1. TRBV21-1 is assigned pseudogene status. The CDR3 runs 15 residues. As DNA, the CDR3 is TGTGCCAGCAGCGTCCACCTTCGATGGGGCACTGAAGCTTTCTTT. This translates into CASSVHLRWGTEAFF.

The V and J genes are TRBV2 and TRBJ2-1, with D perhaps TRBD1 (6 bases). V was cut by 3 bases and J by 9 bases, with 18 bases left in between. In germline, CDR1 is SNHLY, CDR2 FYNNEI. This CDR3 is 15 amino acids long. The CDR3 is CASSDTGFLKAEQFF. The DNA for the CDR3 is TGTGCCAGCAGTGATACAGGGTTCCTGAAGGCTGAGCAGTTCTTC.

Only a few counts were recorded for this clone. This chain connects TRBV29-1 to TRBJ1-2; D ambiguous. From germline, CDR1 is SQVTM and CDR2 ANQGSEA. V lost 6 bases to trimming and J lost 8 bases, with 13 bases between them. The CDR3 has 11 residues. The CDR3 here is CSVIGLVGYTF. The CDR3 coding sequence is TGCAGCGTGATAGGGTTAGTAGGCTACACCTTC.

CDR3 nucleotides: TGTGCCAGCAGCCGATCGGGGGCAAATGAAAAACTGTTTTTT. Protein product: CASSRSGANEKLFF. The chain couples TRBV3-1 (or the pseudogene TRBV3-2) to TRBJ1-4; D is perhaps TRBD1 (6 bases). CDR1 is LGHDT, CDR2 YNNKEL, per germline (reference sequence). Trimming stripped 4 bases from V and 5 bases from J, with 11 bases between. This CDR3 comprises 14 residues.

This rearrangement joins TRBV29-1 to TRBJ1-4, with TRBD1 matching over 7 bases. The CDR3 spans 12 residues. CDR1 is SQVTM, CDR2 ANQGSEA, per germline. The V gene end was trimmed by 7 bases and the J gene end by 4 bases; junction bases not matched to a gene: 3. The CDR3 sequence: CSAGQVNEKLFF. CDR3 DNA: TGCAGCGCCGGACAGGTTAATGAAAAACTGTTTTTT.

The CDR3 is CASRPDSYEQYF. CDR3 nucleotide sequence: TGTGCCAGCAGACCTGACAGTTACGAGCAGTACTTC. The J gene is TRBJ2-7, the V gene TRBV28; tentatively, D is TRBD1 (5 bases). The CDR3 runs to 12 residues. Germline values: CDR1 MDHEN, CDR2 SYDVKM. V gave up 6 bases and J gave up 4 bases, with 10 bases separating them.

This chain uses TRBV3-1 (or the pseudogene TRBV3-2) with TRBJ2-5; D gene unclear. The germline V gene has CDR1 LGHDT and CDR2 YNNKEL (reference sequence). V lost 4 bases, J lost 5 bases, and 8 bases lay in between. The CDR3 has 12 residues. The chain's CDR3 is CASSPNGETQYF. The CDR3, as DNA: TGTGCCAGCAGCCCTAATGGGGAGACCCAGTACTTC.

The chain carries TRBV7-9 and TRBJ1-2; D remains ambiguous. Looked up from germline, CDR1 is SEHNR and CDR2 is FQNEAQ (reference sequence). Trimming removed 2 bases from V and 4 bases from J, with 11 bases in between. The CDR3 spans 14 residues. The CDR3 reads CASSLSGGLYGYTF. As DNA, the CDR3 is TGTGCCAGCAGCTTAAGTGGCGGGCTCTATGGCTACACCTTC. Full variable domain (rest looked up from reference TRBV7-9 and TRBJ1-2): DTGVSQNPRHKITKRGQNVTFRCDPISEHNRLYWYRQTLGQGPEFLTYFQNEAQLEKSRLLSDRFSAERPKGSFSTLEIQRTEQGDSAMYLCASSLSGGLYGYTFGSGTRLTVV.

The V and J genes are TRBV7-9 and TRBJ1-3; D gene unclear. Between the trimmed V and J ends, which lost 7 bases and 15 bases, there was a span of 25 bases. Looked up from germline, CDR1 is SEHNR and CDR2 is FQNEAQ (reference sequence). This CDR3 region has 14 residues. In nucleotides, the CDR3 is TGTGCCAGCACCCTTCCGGTAGTGAAGCCGGGAGAATATTTT. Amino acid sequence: CASTLPVVKPGEYF.

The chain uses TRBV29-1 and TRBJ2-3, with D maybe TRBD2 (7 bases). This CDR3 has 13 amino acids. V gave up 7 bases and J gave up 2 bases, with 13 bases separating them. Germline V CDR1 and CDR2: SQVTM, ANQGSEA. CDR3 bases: TGCAGCGCAGGCGGGGGCTACACAGATACGCAGTATTTT. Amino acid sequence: CSAGGGYTDTQYF.

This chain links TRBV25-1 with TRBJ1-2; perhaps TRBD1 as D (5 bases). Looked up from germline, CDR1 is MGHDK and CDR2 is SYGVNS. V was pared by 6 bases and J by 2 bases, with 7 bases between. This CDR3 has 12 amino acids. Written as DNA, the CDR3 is TGTGCCAGCAGAGGGGTAAACTATGGCTACACCTTC. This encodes CASRGVNYGYTF.

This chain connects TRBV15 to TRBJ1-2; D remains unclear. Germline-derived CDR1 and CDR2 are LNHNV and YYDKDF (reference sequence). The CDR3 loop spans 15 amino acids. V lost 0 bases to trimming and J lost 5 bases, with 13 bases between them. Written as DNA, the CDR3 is TGTGCCACCAGCAGAGACGTTAGCGGGGTTTATGGCTACACCTTC. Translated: CATSRDVSGVYGYTF.

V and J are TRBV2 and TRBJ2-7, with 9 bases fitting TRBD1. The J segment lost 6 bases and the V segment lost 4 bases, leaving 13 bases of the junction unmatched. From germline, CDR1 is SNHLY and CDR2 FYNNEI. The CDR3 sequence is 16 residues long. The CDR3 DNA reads TGTGCCAGCAGTGTTATGAAACCGGGACAGGGCGCCGAGCAGTACTTC. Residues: CASSVMKPGQGAEQYF.

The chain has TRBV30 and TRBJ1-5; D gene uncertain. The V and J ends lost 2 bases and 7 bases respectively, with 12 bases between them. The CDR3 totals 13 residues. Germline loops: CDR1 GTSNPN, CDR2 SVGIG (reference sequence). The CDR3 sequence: CAWSHSSVQPQHF. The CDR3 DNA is TGTGCCTGGAGTCACTCCTCAGTACAGCCCCAGCATTTT.

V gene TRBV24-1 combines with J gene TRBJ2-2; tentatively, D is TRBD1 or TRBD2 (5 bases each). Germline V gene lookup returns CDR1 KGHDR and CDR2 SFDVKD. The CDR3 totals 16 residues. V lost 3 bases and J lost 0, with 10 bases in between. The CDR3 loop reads CATSDAGTANTGELFF. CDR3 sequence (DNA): TGTGCCACCAGTGATGCAGGGACCGCGAACACCGGGGAGCTGTTTTTT.

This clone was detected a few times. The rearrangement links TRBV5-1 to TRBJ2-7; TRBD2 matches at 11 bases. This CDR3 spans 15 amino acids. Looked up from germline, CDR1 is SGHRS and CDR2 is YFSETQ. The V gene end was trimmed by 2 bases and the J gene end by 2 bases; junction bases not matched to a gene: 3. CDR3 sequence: CASSFTSGGAYEQYF. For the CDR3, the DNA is TGCGCCAGCAGCTTCACTAGCGGGGGAGCCTACGAGCAGTACTTC.

The CDR3 spells CASKNTGLNTEAFF. The DNA of the CDR3 is TGTGCCAGTAAAAACACAGGGCTTAACACTGAAGCTTTCTTT. The chain combines TRBV19 with TRBJ1-1, with D perhaps TRBD1 (6 bases). The CDR3 runs 14 residues. Germline loops: CDR1 LNHDA, CDR2 SQIVND (reference sequence). V was cut by 7 bases and J by 2 bases, with 14 bases left in between.

This chain's CDR3 is CASSVSYEFYSPLHF. CDR3 sequence (DNA): TGTGCCAGCAGCGTATCGTACGAGTTCTATTCACCCCTCCACTTT. V and J are TRBV11-1 and TRBJ1-6, with D unresolved. Trimming shortened V by 5 bases and J by 8 bases, and 16 bases separated the two germline ends. CDR3 size: 15 residues. In germline, CDR1 is SGHAT, CDR2 FQDESV (reference sequence).

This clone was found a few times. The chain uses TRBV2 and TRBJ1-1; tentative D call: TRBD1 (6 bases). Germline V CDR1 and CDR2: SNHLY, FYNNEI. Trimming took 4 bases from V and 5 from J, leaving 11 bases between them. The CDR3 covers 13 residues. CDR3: CASSVQGGTEAFF. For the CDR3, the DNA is TGTGCCAGCAGTGTACAGGGTGGGACTGAAGCTTTCTTT.

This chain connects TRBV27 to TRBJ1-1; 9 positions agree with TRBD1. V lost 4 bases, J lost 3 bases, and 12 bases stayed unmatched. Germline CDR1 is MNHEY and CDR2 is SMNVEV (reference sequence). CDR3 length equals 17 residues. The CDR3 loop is CASSSSRTGVSDTEAFF. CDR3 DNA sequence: TGTGCCAGCAGTTCCTCAAGGACAGGGGTTTCGGACACTGAAGCTTTCTTT.